A single sample gave rise to the 16 T cell receptor beta chains below, sequenced in a study of T cells in Graves' hyperthyroidism and ophthalmopathy. RNA transcripts yielded amplified TCR beta CDR3 regions. A first-round RT-PCR of the TCR CDR3 used the HTBI primer set. TCRdb ran MiXCR on the multiplex PCR reads and lists one entry per CDR3 protein. The sample carries about 350,000 distinct CDR3 sequences, 15% to 20% recorded once. The sequencing sample was made of blood. The receptors were sampled from a woman aged 40 to 49 with Graves' ophthalmopathy.

This clonotype has at least ten counts. This sequence joins TRBV11-2 and TRBJ2-4; 7 bases fit TRBD1. V trimming: 6 bases; J trimming: 4 bases; junction bases outside the gene matches: 3. The CDR3 extends over 13 amino acids. Germline V gene data show CDR1 as SGHAT and CDR2 as FQNNGV. The CDR3 reads CASRRTGKNIQYF. Here the CDR3 DNA reads TGTGCCAGCAGGCGGACAGGAAAAAACATTCAGTACTTC. Looking up the rest from reference TRBV11-2 and TRBJ2-4 gives the full variable domain: EAGVAQSPRYKIIEKRQSVAFWCNPISGHATLYWYQQILGQGPKLLIQFQNNGVVDDSQLPKDRFSAERLKGVDSTLKIQPAKLEDSAVYLCASRRTGKNIQYFGAGTRLSVL.

There are a few counts of this clonotype. It may be a read error: a sequence one base away is much more abundant. V is TRBV29-1 and J is TRBJ2-4; 7 nucleotides agree with TRBD1. CDR1 and CDR2 (germline): SQVTM, ANQGSEA. This CDR3 contains 15 residues. V was clipped by 5 bases and J by 1 base; unmatched bases: 8. Here the CDR3 reads CSVSGPQGAKNIQYF. The CDR3, as DNA: TGCAGCGTTTCAGGACCACAGGGGGCCAAAAACATTCAGTACTTC. The variable domain in full, with the rest retrieved from reference TRBV29-1 and TRBJ2-4, is SAVISQKPSRDICQRGTSLTIQCQVDSQVTMMFWYRQQPGQSLTLIATANQGSEATYESGFVIDKFPISRPNLTFSTLTVSNMSPEDSSIYLCSVSGPQGAKNIQYFGAGTRLSVL.

This clonotype was recorded a few times. This could be a read error, since a much larger clone is one nucleotide away. The V call is TRBV7-8, the J call TRBJ2-5, with 7 bases fitting TRBD1. The ends lost 6 bases at V and 1 base at J; junction bases unmatched: 5. Germline V CDR1 and CDR2: SGHVS, FQNEAQ. The CDR3 covers 14 residues. DNA for the CDR3: TGTGCCAGCAGGCTCCGGGACAGCCAAGAGACCCAGTACTTC. Its translation: CASRLRDSQETQYF.

This clonotype appeared many times. The V call is TRBV20-1, the J call TRBJ1-1, with a tentative D call TRBD1 (6 bases). Per the germline V gene, CDR1 is DFQATT and CDR2 is SNEGSKA (reference sequence). V gave up 5 bases and J gave up 5 bases, with 18 bases separating them. CDR3 length equals 14 residues. The DNA of the CDR3 is TGCAGTGCTTTACAGGGTGTGGGGGCTACTGAAGCTTTCTTT. Residues: CSALQGVGATEAFF.

This clonotype was seen at least ten times. V gene TRBV2 combines with J gene TRBJ2-5; D is perhaps TRBD2 (6 bases). The V end lost 10 bases, the J end lost 2 bases, and 11 bases lay between the germline ends. CDR3 length: 12 residues. Germline CDR1 SNHLY, CDR2 FYNNEI. In nucleotides, the CDR3 is TGTGCCAACAAGGGACTTCAAGAGACCCAGTACTTC. This codes for CANKGLQETQYF.

V usage is TRBV14 and J usage is TRBJ2-5; either TRBD1 or TRBD2 may supply D (5 bases each). The CDR3 contains 15 residues. CDR1 is SGHDN, CDR2 FVKESK, per germline. Trimming left V 4 bases short and J 2 bases short, with 14 bases between. In nucleotides, the CDR3 is TGTGCCAGCAGCCCTTCATATGGGGGTCAAGAGACCCAGTACTTC. This gives the protein CASSPSYGGQETQYF.

This clonotype was found many times. This chain joins TRBV12-3 or TRBV12-4 and TRBJ2-2; 12 bases fit TRBD2. CDR3 length equals 15 residues. The trim removed 6 bases at V and 5 bases at J, leaving 4 bases unmatched. The DNA of the CDR3 is TGTGCCAGCAGGCAACTAGCGGGAGGAACCGGGGAGCTGTTTTTT. It is translated as CASRQLAGGTGELFF.

For this clonotype: This may stem from a read error, because a much larger clone lies one nucleotide away. The CDR3 end shows no conserved phenylalanine or tryptophan, and so a read error is likely. The chain combines TRBV11-2 with TRBJ1-2, with 11 bases lining up with TRBD1. J lost 4 bases, V lost 3 bases, and 4 bases had no gene match. The CDR3 is 15 residues long. Germline lookup yields CDR1 SGHAT and CDR2 FQNNGV. CDR3: CASSLDRGLAYGYTV. The CDR3 DNA sequence: TGTGCCAGCAGCTTGGACAGGGGGCTCGCCTATGGCTACACCGTC.

The chain links TRBV6-4 to TRBJ1-1; possible D gene TRBD1, 5 bases. The CDR3 spans 16 residues. CDR1 and CDR2 from the germline V gene are MRHNA and SNTAGT. Trimming removed 0 bases from V and 1 base from J, with 12 bases in between. The CDR3 loop is CASSDSTRARNTEAFF. The DNA of the CDR3 is TGTGCCAGCAGTGACTCGACCAGGGCGCGGAACACTGAAGCTTTCTTT.

This clonotype was seen at least ten times. CDR3 region: CASSNPRIGYDEQYF. Here the CDR3 DNA reads TGTGCCAGCAGCAACCCCCGAATAGGTTATGACGAGCAGTACTTC. The chain combines TRBV11-2 with TRBJ2-7, with no clear D. The CDR3 runs to 15 residues. V shed 5 bases and J shed 5 bases, with 19 bases lying between them. Germline lookup yields CDR1 SGHAT and CDR2 FQNNGV. The full variable domain, rest sourced from reference TRBV11-2 and TRBJ2-7, is EAGVAQSPRYKIIEKRQSVAFWCNPISGHATLYWYQQILGQGPKLLIQFQNNGVVDDSQLPKDRFSAERLKGVDSTLKIQPAKLEDSAVYLCASSNPRIGYDEQYFGPGTRLTVT.

This clonotype was detected ten times or more. The gene calls are TRBV4-1 and TRBJ2-2; D is undetermined. This CDR3 has 16 amino acids. Germline CDR1 is MGHRA and CDR2 is YSYEKL. Trimming removed 1 base from V and 0 bases from J, with 9 bases in between. CDR3 residues: CASSQVVSANTGELFF. CDR3 bases: TGCGCCAGCAGCCAAGTTGTCAGCGCGAACACCGGGGAGCTGTTTTTT.

In this sample, this clonotype turned up many times. The chain combines TRBV6-2 or TRBV6-3 with TRBJ1-1; maybe TRBD1 (6 bases). This CDR3 has 14 amino acids. Germline loops: CDR1 MNHEY, CDR2 SVGEGT. Trimming took off 5 bases at V and 7 bases at J, with 17 bases between the two ends. The chain's CDR3 is CASSPDRPKGEAFF. The CDR3 bases are TGTGCCAGCAGTCCGGACAGACCGAAGGGTGAAGCTTTCTTT.

This chain connects TRBV27 to TRBJ1-5; D is uncertain. Per the germline V gene, CDR1 is MNHEY and CDR2 is SMNVEV (reference sequence). CDR3 size: 14 residues. Between the trimmed V and J ends, which lost 6 bases and 2 bases, there was a span of 11 bases. The CDR3 sequence is CASSQPAGNQPQHF. CDR3 bases: TGTGCCAGCAGCCAACCAGCCGGCAATCAGCCCCAGCATTTT.

The chain uses TRBV6-1 and TRBJ1-1; no firm D call. Germline CDR1 and CDR2: MNHNS and SASEGT. Trimming took off 11 bases at V and 0 bases at J, with 16 bases between the two ends. This CDR3 comprises 14 residues. Here the CDR3 DNA reads TGTGCCGGCGGGAGTCTTACAATGAACACTGAAGCTTTCTTT. This sequence encodes CAGGSLTMNTEAFF.

This clonotype was detected a few times. This sequence joins TRBV29-1 and TRBJ2-1; tentative D call: TRBD1 (6 bases). Germline V gives CDR1 SQVTM, CDR2 ANQGSEA. This CDR3 region has 14 residues. V gave up 5 bases and J gave up 1 base, with 12 bases separating them. The CDR3 region has the DNA TGCAGCGTTATGGGGCAGGGGTCCTACAATGAGCAGTTCTTC. Translation gives CSVMGQGSYNEQFF.

This clonotype was recorded many times. The rearrangement joins TRBV24-1 to TRBJ1-2, with no clear D. V gave up 4 bases and J gave up 8 bases, with 10 bases separating them. This CDR3 contains 12 residues. Germline V CDR1 and CDR2: KGHDR, SFDVKD. CDR3 nucleotide sequence: TGTGCCACCAGTGACCCCTTGAGAGGCTACACCTTC. It encodes CATSDPLRGYTF.